One sample yielded the 20 T cell receptor beta chains listed below, sequenced in a study of cytomegalovirus exposure and HLA in healthy donors. Primers: 60 Vbeta forward and 13 Jbeta reverse. TCRdb keeps only in-frame clones here, not all; method: immunoSEQ multiplex PCR. The table lists 100,000 to 150,000 clones, 65% to 80% of them singletons. The specimen sequenced was PBMCs. These receptor sequences come from a human donor in good health.

The chain carries TRBV2 and TRBJ2-5; 8 bases are shared with TRBD2. The CDR3 is 15 residues long. With V trimmed by 5 bases and J by 0 bases, 5 bases remained unmatched. Per germline, CDR1 SNHLY and CDR2 FYNNEI. Here the CDR3 reads CASSLGGGYQETQYF. CDR3 DNA: TGTGCCAGCAGTCTCGGCGGGGGGTACCAAGAGACCCAGTACTTC.

This chain uses TRBV11-2 with TRBJ1-1; a weak D match, TRBD1 (6 bases). This CDR3 comprises 13 residues. In germline, CDR1 is SGHAT, CDR2 FQNNGV. The V and J ends lost 7 bases and 1 base respectively, with 10 bases between them. In DNA, the CDR3 is TGTGCCAGCACCCTCAGGGGGAACACTGAAGCTTTCTTT. Amino acids: CASTLRGNTEAFF.

The chain carries TRBV29-1 and TRBJ2-3; TRBD2 matches at 7 bases. Per the germline V gene, CDR1 is SQVTM and CDR2 is ANQGSEA. J lost 7 bases, V lost 4 bases, and 11 bases had no gene match. The CDR3 consists of 14 residues. The CDR3 nucleotides read TGCAGCGTTGTCCGGGGGGAAATTCTAAATACGCAGTATTTT. As protein: CSVVRGEILNTQYF.

The chain couples TRBV7-9 to TRBJ1-5; 8 bases match TRBD1. The CDR3 covers 17 residues. Germline CDR1 reads SEHNR; CDR2 reads FQNEAQ (reference sequence). The ends lost 1 base at V and 7 bases at J; junction bases unmatched: 12. The CDR3 is CASSLDGRDRGGQPQHF. In nucleotides, the CDR3 is TGTGCCAGCAGCTTAGATGGGAGAGACAGGGGAGGCCAGCCCCAGCATTTT.

The chain recombines TRBV21-1 with TRBJ2-5; the table's D call TRBD2 went unverified against the DNA. TRBV21-1 is a listed pseudogene. The CDR3 sequence is 11 residues long. CDR3 nucleotides: TGTGCCAGCAGCATAGAAGAGACCCAGTACTTC. It specifies CASSIEETQYF.

Points on this clone: Compared with germline, one end of the junction differs, possibly owing to a read error. This rearrangement joins TRBV4-2 to TRBJ1-2, with D uncertain. The CDR3 is made up of 11 amino acids. CDR1 and CDR2 from the germline V gene are LGHNA and YNFKEQ. CDR3 DNA: TGTGCCAGCAGCCAAGAAACCAGTTCCTTCTTC. Translating it yields CASSQETSSFF.

The chain uses TRBV14 and TRBJ2-5, with 11 bases identical to TRBD1. The CDR3 spans 15 residues. Losses at the gene ends were 4 bases for V and 5 bases for J; bases not matched to a gene: 6. Germline V gene data show CDR1 as SGHDN and CDR2 as FVKESK. The CDR3 sequence is CASSPRTGGRETQYF. The CDR3 DNA reads TGTGCCAGCAGCCCTCGGACAGGGGGCCGGGAGACCCAGTACTTC.

V and J are TRBV7-9 and TRBJ1-5, with TRBD1 as a possible D gene (5 bases). The CDR3 runs to 15 residues. V was shortened by 1 base and J by 7 bases, with 14 bases between the two germline ends. Germline assignment: CDR1 SEHNR and CDR2 FQNEAQ (reference sequence). CDR3 coding DNA: TGTGCCAGCAGCTTAGTATCAGGGCTGGAACAGCCCCAGCATTTT. This translates into CASSLVSGLEQPQHF.

V is TRBV13 and J is TRBJ2-7; TRBD1 aligns across 9 bases. V gave up 1 base and J gave up 2 bases; unmatched junction bases: 3. CDR3 length: 15 amino acids. The germline V gene has CDR1 PRHDT and CDR2 FYEKMQ (reference sequence). The DNA of the CDR3 is TGTGCCAGCAGCTTAGTGGGGACAGGGACCTACGAGCAGTACTTC. This codes for CASSLVGTGTYEQYF.

This chain uses TRBV15 with TRBJ2-2, with TRBD2 identical over 11 bases. V lost 9 bases to trimming and J lost 1 base; unmatched junction nucleotides: 10. This CDR3 is 17 amino acids long. CDR1 is LNHNV and CDR2 is YYDKDF in the germline V gene (reference sequence). CDR3 amino acids: CATLSRGLAENTGELFF. In nucleotides, the CDR3 is TGTGCCACTCTGTCGAGGGGACTAGCGGAGAACACCGGGGAGCTGTTTTTT.

The V and J genes are TRBV7-9 and TRBJ1-2; 7 bases are shared with TRBD1. Germline V gene lookup returns CDR1 SEHNR and CDR2 FQNEAQ (reference sequence). The CDR3 is made up of 12 amino acids. Here the CDR3 reads CARGRFNYGYTF. CDR3 in DNA: TGTGCTAGGGGGCGCTTCAACTATGGCTACACCTTC.

This chain joins TRBV6-6 and TRBJ2-7; TRBD2 matches at 7 bases. J gave up 6 bases and V 5 bases, and 7 bases lay outside the gene matches. The CDR3 consists of 13 residues. Germline CDR1 and CDR2: MNHNY and SVGAGI (reference sequence). This CDR3 is CASSPAAGREQYF. CDR3 sequence (DNA): TGTGCCAGCAGTCCGGCAGCGGGGCGCGAGCAGTACTTC.

In DNA, the CDR3 is TGTGCCAGCTCACTTCCTAGCGGGGGGGCGAATGAGCAGTTCTTC. Translation: CASSLPSGGANEQFF. The gene calls are TRBV18 and TRBJ2-1; 12 nucleotides agree with TRBD2. Germline-derived CDR1 and CDR2 are KGHSH and LQKENI. Trimming cost V 4 bases and J 7 bases; bases outside gene matches: 5. The CDR3 has 15 amino acids.

This clone was seen a handful of times. This chain links TRBV18 with TRBJ1-1; no clear D. V lost 6 bases and J lost 4, with 15 bases in between. Germline assignment: CDR1 KGHSH and CDR2 LQKENI. The CDR3 contains 14 residues. The CDR3, as DNA: TGTGCCAGCTCGCCCCGGGAGCGAGCCACTGAAGCTTTCTTT. It translates to CASSPRERATEAFF.

The rearrangement joins TRBV4-2 to TRBJ2-3; 13 nucleotides agree with TRBD2. The junction had 8 bases not matched to a gene; V was cut back by 7 bases and J by 7 bases. Germline V lookup: CDR1 LGHNA, CDR2 YNFKEQ. The CDR3 runs 15 residues. The chain's CDR3 is CASKTGTSGENTQYF. DNA for the CDR3: TGTGCCAGCAAAACCGGGACTAGCGGGGAAAATACGCAGTATTTT.

The chain links TRBV6-1 to TRBJ2-1; D remains unclear. Per germline, CDR1 MNHNS and CDR2 SASEGT. V lost 4 bases, J lost 0 bases, and 16 bases lay in between. The CDR3 consists of 17 residues. CDR3 in amino acids: CASSALRQTSSYNEQFF. Here the CDR3 DNA reads TGTGCCAGCAGTGCCCTACGACAAACGAGCTCCTACAATGAGCAGTTCTTC.

J is TRBJ2-3 and V is TRBV5-1; TRBD2 matches at 10 bases. This CDR3 is 18 amino acids long. V dropped 4 bases and J dropped 4; count of bases not matched to a gene: 15. Germline values: CDR1 SGHRS, CDR2 YFSETQ. CDR3 residues: CASSMGLASGAVSDTQYF. DNA for the CDR3: TGCGCCAGCAGCATGGGACTAGCGTCAGGGGCCGTATCAGATACGCAGTATTTT.

The rearrangement joins TRBV27 to TRBJ1-1; D is possibly TRBD1 (5 bases). This CDR3 has 15 amino acids. The germline V gene has CDR1 MNHEY and CDR2 SMNVEV (reference sequence). The germline V and J ends were trimmed by 4 bases and 2 bases, with 14 bases remaining between them. The CDR3 DNA is TGTGCCAGCAGTTCCTGGGGGGGTGGTAACACTGAAGCTTTCTTT. Translated: CASSSWGGGNTEAFF.

The rearrangement links TRBV6-5 to TRBJ1-5, with 9 bases that match TRBD1. The CDR3 extends over 14 amino acids. Looked up from germline, CDR1 is MNHEY and CDR2 is SVGAGI. V trimming: 5 bases; J trimming: 6 bases; junction bases outside the gene matches: 5. CDR3 amino acids: CASSLGTGFQPQHF. As DNA, the CDR3 is TGTGCCAGCAGTCTCGGGACAGGGTTTCAGCCCCAGCATTTT.

The CDR3 here is CASSHLIAGAGASADTQYF. CDR3 bases: TGTGCCAGCAGCCATCTCATCGCCGGAGCGGGGGCTTCTGCAGATACGCAGTATTTT. The chain links TRBV4-2 to TRBJ2-3; TRBD2 matches 8 bases. Germline lookup yields CDR1 LGHNA and CDR2 YNFKEQ. The CDR3 extends over 19 amino acids. Trimming removed 3 bases from V and 4 bases from J; junction bases left unmatched: 18.